These T cell receptor beta chains were read from a single sample in a study of PD-L1 blockade in urothelial cancer. TCRdb's table, derived via immunoSEQ multiplex PCR, lists solely in-frame clones and lacks some. Seen here are about 91,000 clones, more than 85% observed once, and the top ten hold around a tenth. Specimen: PBMCs, collected around atezolizumab (anti-PD-L1) treatment. The receptors stem from a man between 60 and 75 years old with urothelial cancer. The CDR3 runs from the conserved cysteine through the conserved F or W. The order of the fields is V gene, clone size, D gene, J gene, CDR3 protein, CDR3 DNA. A D gene is named only where the DNA matches it firmly. Clone sizes are given selectively: once, few, many, or a class where the clone is expanded.

V gene: TRBV30; clone size: NA; D gene: TRBD2; J gene: TRBJ2-1; CDR3 protein: CAWSLSGSLTEQFF; CDR3 DNA: TGTGCCTGGAGTCTTAGCGGGAGCTTGACTGAGCAGTTCTTC
V gene: TRBV5-1; clone size: NA; D gene: NA; J gene: TRBJ1-5; CDR3 protein: CASSLDTNQPQHF; CDR3 DNA: TGCGCCAGCAGCTTGGACACAAATCAGCCCCAGCATTTT
V gene: TRBV7-9; clone size: medium-sized; D gene: NA; J gene: TRBJ1-1; CDR3 protein: CASSLVAVEAFF; CDR3 DNA: TGTGCCAGCAGCTTAGTCGCAGTTGAAGCTTTCTTT
V gene: TRBV7-2; clone size: NA; D gene: NA; J gene: TRBJ2-7; CDR3 protein: CASSLAQTYEQYF; CDR3 DNA: TGTGCCAGCAGCTTAGCACAGACCTACGAGCAGTACTTC
V gene: TRBV7-8; clone size: NA; D gene: NA; J gene: TRBJ2-5; CDR3 protein: CASNFLGGNQETQYF; CDR3 DNA: TGTGCCAGCAACTTCCTAGGAGGTAACCAAGAGACCCAGTACTTC
V gene: TRBV5-4; clone size: NA; D gene: NA; J gene: TRBJ1-4; CDR3 protein: CASSPLGGANEKLFF; CDR3 DNA: TGTGCCAGCAGCCCCCTTGGGGGGGCTAATGAAAAACTGTTTTTT
V gene: TRBV14; clone size: NA; D gene: TRBD1; J gene: TRBJ2-3; CDR3 protein: CASRHRGSTDTQYF; CDR3 DNA: TGTGCCAGCAGACACAGGGGTAGCACAGATACGCAGTATTTT
V gene: TRBV7-2; clone size: NA; D gene: NA; J gene: TRBJ2-6; CDR3 protein: CASSLGGPGANVLTF; CDR3 DNA: TGTGCCAGCAGCTTAGGAGGGCCTGGGGCCAACGTCCTGACTTTC
V gene: TRBV2; clone size: NA; D gene: TRBD1; J gene: TRBJ2-7; CDR3 protein: CASRLTGTSYEQYF; CDR3 DNA: TGTGCCAGCAGACTGACAGGGACATCCTACGAGCAGTACTTC
V gene: TRBV29-1; clone size: NA; D gene: TRBD1; J gene: TRBJ2-7; CDR3 protein: CSVVLQGEDYEQYF; CDR3 DNA: TGCAGCGTTGTCCTACAGGGGGAGGACTACGAGCAGTACTTC
V gene: TRBV13; clone size: NA; D gene: NA; J gene: TRBJ2-7; CDR3 protein: CASSFGGPRQNEQYF; CDR3 DNA: TGTGCCAGCAGCTTTGGGGGCCCAAGGCAAAACGAGCAGTACTTC
V gene: TRBV16; clone size: NA; D gene: NA; J gene: TRBJ1-2; CDR3 protein: CASSQSRGTGGYTF; CDR3 DNA: TGTGCCAGCAGCCAATCGAGGGGGACGGGAGGCTACACCTTC
V gene: TRBV27; clone size: NA; D gene: NA; J gene: TRBJ1-2; CDR3 protein: CASSFPDGGGYTF; CDR3 DNA: TGTGCCAGCAGTTTCCCTGACGGAGGTGGCTACACCTTC
V gene: TRBV6-1; clone size: NA; D gene: TRBD1; J gene: TRBJ1-1; CDR3 protein: CASSLTGGSGTEAFF; CDR3 DNA: TGTGCCAGCAGTTTGACAGGGGGCTCGGGTACTGAAGCTTTCTTT
V gene: TRBV9; clone size: NA; D gene: NA; J gene: TRBJ2-2; CDR3 protein: CASSTFWGQDGELFF; CDR3 DNA: TGTGCCAGCAGCACCTTCTGGGGGCAAGACGGGGAGCTGTTTTTT
V gene: TRBV19; clone size: NA; D gene: TRBD1; J gene: TRBJ2-6; CDR3 protein: CASSIWAGGMGANVLTF; CDR3 DNA: TGTGCCAGTAGTATTTGGGCAGGGGGAATGGGGGCCAACGTCCTGACTTTC
V gene: TRBV7-8; clone size: NA; D gene: TRBD1; J gene: TRBJ2-7; CDR3 protein: CASSWRTMGQGASEQYF; CDR3 DNA: TGTGCCAGCAGCTGGCGGACTATGGGACAGGGGGCGTCCGAGCAGTACTTC
V gene: TRBV5-8; clone size: NA; D gene: TRBD1; J gene: TRBJ2-7; CDR3 protein: CASSLFGTGDSYEQYF; CDR3 DNA: TGTGCCAGCAGCTTGTTCGGGACAGGGGACTCCTACGAGCAGTACTTC